The 4 T cell receptor beta chains below were found in one sample sequenced in a study of blood T cell repertoires in COVID-19. The data were produced by immunoSEQ multiplex PCR, yet TCRdb's version contains in-frame clones alone and is incomplete. The table records about 350,000 clones, about 90% of them present only once. The sequenced sample consisted of PBMCs or T cells enriched from blood (not recorded which). The receptor set was obtained from a woman in her 30s who had recovered from COVID-19.

The chain employs TRBV5-1 and TRBJ2-1, with 7 positions matching TRBD2. Germline V gives CDR1 SGHRS, CDR2 YFSETQ. J gave up 5 bases and V 3 bases, and 2 bases lay outside the gene matches. This CDR3 is built from 13 residues. CDR3 DNA sequence: TGCGCCAGCAGCTGGGACTATGACAATGAGCAGTTCTTC. Protein: CASSWDYDNEQFF.

The CDR3 DNA reads TGTGCCAGCAGCATACGACTAGCGGGGGGGCGGCCAGATACGCAGTATTTT. It codes for CASSIRLAGGRPDTQYF. The genes are TRBV9 and TRBJ2-3; 14 bases are shared with TRBD2. V shed 4 bases and J 4 bases; nucleotides not matched to a gene: 8. The CDR3 spans 17 residues. Germline V CDR1 and CDR2: SGDLS, YYNGEE.

The V gene is TRBV6-5, the J gene TRBJ1-4, with D unresolved. The CDR3 consists of 13 residues. Germline values: CDR1 MNHEY, CDR2 SVGAGI. Between the trimmed V and J ends, which lost 0 bases and 8 bases, there was a span of 7 bases. In DNA form, the CDR3 reads TGTGCCAGCAGTTACTCGAGAGGGGAAAAACTGTTTTTT. This sequence encodes CASSYSRGEKLFF.

The chain recombines TRBV11-2 with TRBJ1-6; 10 bases line up with TRBD1. The V and J ends lost 3 bases and 5 bases, in that order; junction bases with no gene match: 4. CDR3 length: 16 amino acids. CDR1 SGHAT and CDR2 FQNNGV come from the germline V gene. This CDR3 is CASSLGQGINNSPLHF. The CDR3, as DNA: TGTGCCAGCAGCTTGGGACAGGGGATCAATAATTCACCCCTCCACTTT.